This T cell receptor beta chain was recorded in a study of T cell responses to AZD1222 COVID-19 vaccine. For this clone: What it binds is unknown.

Study results and limitations: After two AZD1222 doses, spike-specific TCR breadth and depth rose versus day 0. Nearly half of spike-specific TCRs reportedly go after variant regions that carry no mutations.

Germline CDR1 reads SGHRS; CDR2 reads YFSETQ. CDR3 length: 14 residues. The ends lost 2 bases at V and 6 bases at J; junction bases unmatched: 4. Only in-frame clones appear in the TCRdb table, and some are missing; sequencing was by immunoSEQ multiplex PCR. This table holds more than 95,000 clones, about 88% found once. The material sequenced was peripheral blood, taken 28 days after the second AZD1222 dose. This sequence joins TRBV5-1 and TRBJ1-4, with 7 positions matching TRBD1. This clonotype was sampled from an adult who received the AZD1222 COVID-19 vaccine. The CDR3 coding sequence is TGCGCCAGCAGCTTTTTAGGGGGCGATGAAAAACTGTTTTTT. Translation gives CASSFLGGDEKLFF.